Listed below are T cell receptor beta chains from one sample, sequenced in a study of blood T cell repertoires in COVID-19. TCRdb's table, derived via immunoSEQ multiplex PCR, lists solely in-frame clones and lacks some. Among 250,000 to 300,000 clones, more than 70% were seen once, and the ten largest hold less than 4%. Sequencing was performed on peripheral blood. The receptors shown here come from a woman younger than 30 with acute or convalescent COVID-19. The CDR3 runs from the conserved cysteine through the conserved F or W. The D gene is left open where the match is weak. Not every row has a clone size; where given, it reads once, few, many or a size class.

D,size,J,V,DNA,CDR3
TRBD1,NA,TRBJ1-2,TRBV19,TGTGCCAGTAGTATATCTCGTCGGACAGGGGCCGTCTATGGCTACACCTTC,CASSISRRTGAVYGYTF
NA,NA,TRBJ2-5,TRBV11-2,TGTGCCAGCAGCCGGAAAATGGACTTAACGGGGGAGACCCAGTACTTC,CASSRKMDLTGETQYF
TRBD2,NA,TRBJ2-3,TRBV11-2,TGTGCCAGCAGCGCGTGGGGGACTAGCGGGACAGATACGCAGTATTTT,CASSAWGTSGTDTQYF
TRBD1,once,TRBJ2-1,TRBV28,TGTGCCAGCAGCTTCCCGACAGGGCCCAATGAGCAGTTCTTC,CASSFPTGPNEQFF
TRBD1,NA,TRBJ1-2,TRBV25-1,TGTGCCAGCAGAGCCGGGACAGGGGGGTCTGGCTACACCTTC,CASRAGTGGSGYTF
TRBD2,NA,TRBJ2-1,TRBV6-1,TGTGCCAGCAGTGATCCGGGACTAGCGGGAGTTGAGCAGTTCTTC,CASSDPGLAGVEQFF
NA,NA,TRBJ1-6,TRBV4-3,TGCGCCAGCAGCCAAGATCTGCGGAAGACCGATTCACCCCTCCACTTT,CASSQDLRKTDSPLHF
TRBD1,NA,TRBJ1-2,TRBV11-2,TGTGCCAGCAGCTTAGGAGGGAGGACAGGGTCTGGCTACACCTTC,CASSLGGRTGSGYTF
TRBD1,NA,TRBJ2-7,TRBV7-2,TGTGCCAGCAGCTACAGGGGGATTGGCTACGAGCAGTACTTC,CASSYRGIGYEQYF
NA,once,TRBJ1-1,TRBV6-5,TGTGCCAGCAGTAGGGGTAAGGGGACTGAAGCTTTCTTT,CASSRGKGTEAFF
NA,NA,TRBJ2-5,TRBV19,TGTGCCAGTAGTACTGACTACATACAAGAGACCCAGTACTTC,CASSTDYIQETQYF
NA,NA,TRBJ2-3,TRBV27,TGTGCCAGCAGTTTATCAGTGGGGCCCGATACGCAGTATTTT,CASSLSVGPDTQYF
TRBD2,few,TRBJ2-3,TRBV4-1,TGCGCCAGCAGCCTTCAACCCCTACTAGCGGGAAGCGCAGATACGCAGTATTTT,CASSLQPLLAGSADTQYF
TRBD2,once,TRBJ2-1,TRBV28,TGTGCCAGCAGTTTCTTCTTTGTGGAGCGGGAGGAATACAATGAGCAGTTCTTC,CASSFFFVEREEYNEQFF
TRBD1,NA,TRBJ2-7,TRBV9,TGTGCCAGCAGCGTAAGGGGGCACTCCTACGAGCAGTACTTC,CASSVRGHSYEQYF
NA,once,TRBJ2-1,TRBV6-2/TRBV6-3,TGTGCCAGCAGTTACGACTCTTGGCCGGGTACTTCCTACAATGAGCAGTTCTTC,CASSYDSWPGTSYNEQFF
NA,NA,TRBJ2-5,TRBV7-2,TGTGCCAGCAGCTTAAATGCGGGCACCCTAGGGGAGACCCAGTACTTC,CASSLNAGTLGETQYF
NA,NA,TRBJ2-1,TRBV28,TGTGCCAGCAGTTCCCGAGCGCTCGGGAGTGGGTACAATGAGCAGTTCTTC,CASSSRALGSGYNEQFF
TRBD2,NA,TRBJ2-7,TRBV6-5,TGTGCCAGTAGCGCGGGAGTAGCGGGATCCTACGAGCAGTACTTC,CASSAGVAGSYEQYF
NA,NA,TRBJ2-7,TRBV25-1,TGTGCCAGCAGTGAGTCCTGGTTCGGAGGGGCCTCCTACGAGCAGTACTTC,CASSESWFGGASYEQYF
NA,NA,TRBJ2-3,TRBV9,TGTGCCAGCAGCGTAGGTCGTGGGGGGTCCTCCACAGATACGCAGTATTTT,CASSVGRGGSSTDTQYF
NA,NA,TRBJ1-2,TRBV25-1,TGTGCCAGCAGCCAGGCGGGGGGGGATGGCTACACCTTC,CASSQAGGDGYTF
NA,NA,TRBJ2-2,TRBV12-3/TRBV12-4,TGTGCCAGCAGTATGACGGGGTTCGGGCTGTTTTTT,CASSMTGFGLFF
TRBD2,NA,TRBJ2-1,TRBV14,TGTGCCAGCAGCTTCGGACTAGCGGGGTACAATGAGCAGTTCTTC,CASSFGLAGYNEQFF
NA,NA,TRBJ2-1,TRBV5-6,TGTGCCAGCAGCCCGCCCTTCCCACAACTAGTGGTGGATGAGCAGTTCTTC,CASSPPFPQLVVDEQFF
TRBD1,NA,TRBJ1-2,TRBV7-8,TGTGCCAGCAGCTTAGGACAGGGGGACGTCTATGGCTACACCTTC,CASSLGQGDVYGYTF
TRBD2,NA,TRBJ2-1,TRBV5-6,TGTGCCAGCAGCTTCCGATGGACTAGCGGCTCCTACAATGAGCAGTTCTTC,CASSFRWTSGSYNEQFF
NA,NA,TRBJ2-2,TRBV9,TGTGCCAGCAGCGTAGGGCAGGGCGGTAGTGAGACCGGGGAGCTGTTTTTT,CASSVGQGGSETGELFF
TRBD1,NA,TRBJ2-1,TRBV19,TGTGCCAGTAGTCTCCGGGACAGGGGCAATGAGCAGTTCTTC,CASSLRDRGNEQFF
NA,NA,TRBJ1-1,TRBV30,TGTGCCTGGAGTGTACTAGGAAATAGGAACACTGAAGCTTTCTTT,CAWSVLGNRNTEAFF
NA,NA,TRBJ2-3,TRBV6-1,TGTGCCAGCAGTGCCATTCGCGGGGATACTAGCACAGATACGCAGTATTTT,CASSAIRGDTSTDTQYF
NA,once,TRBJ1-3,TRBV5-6,TGTGCCAGCAGCTGGCCGGGTTCTGGAAACACCATATATTTT,CASSWPGSGNTIYF
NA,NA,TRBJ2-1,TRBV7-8,TGTGCCAGCAGCCTAAGCCGGGGCAGGGGCCGTCCTACGAATGAGCAGTTCTTC,CASSLSRGRGRPTNEQFF
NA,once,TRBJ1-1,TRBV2,TGTGCCAGCATAATGGTTGGGGCCTCTGAAGCTTTCTTT,CASIMVGASEAFF
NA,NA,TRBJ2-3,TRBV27,TGTGCCAGCAGTTTTTTATCGGCAGATACGCAGTATTTT,CASSFLSADTQYF
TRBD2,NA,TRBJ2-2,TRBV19,TGTGCCAGTAGAAAGCGGGAGGGAAAGAACACCGGGGAGCTGTTTTTT,CASRKREGKNTGELFF
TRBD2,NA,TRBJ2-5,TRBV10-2,TGCGCCAGCAGTGAACGAACTAGCGGGGAAGAGACCCAGTACTTC,CASSERTSGEETQYF
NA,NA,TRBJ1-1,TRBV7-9,TGTGTTGGGCAGAAGAACACTGAAGCTTTCTTT,CVGQKNTEAFF
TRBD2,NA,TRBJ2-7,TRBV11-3,TGTGCCAGCAGCCTCAAGCGGGGAAGCTCCTACGAGCAGTACTTC,CASSLKRGSSYEQYF
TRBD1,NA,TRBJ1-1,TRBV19,TGTGCCAGTAGTAGATTCCCCGGGACAGGGGCCAAAAAGGGGCCGAACACTGAAGCTTTCTTT,CASSRFPGTGAKKGPNTEAFF
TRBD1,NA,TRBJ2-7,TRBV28,TGTGCCAGCAGTTTCGGGGGGACAGGGGGCCTCGACGAGCAGTACTTC,CASSFGGTGGLDEQYF
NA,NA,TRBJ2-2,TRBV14,TGTGCCAGCAGCCTGTTTCTCACCGGGGAGCTGTTTTTT,CASSLFLTGELFF
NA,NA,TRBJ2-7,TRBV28,TGTGCCACCCTCTCTGCGTCCGCCTACGAGCAGTACTTC,CATLSASAYEQYF
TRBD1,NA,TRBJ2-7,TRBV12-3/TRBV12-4,TGTGCCAGCAGTCTAAGACAGGGAGCTGAGCAGTACTTC,CASSLRQGAEQYF
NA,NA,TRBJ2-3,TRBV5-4,TGTGCCAGCAGCTTGGCGGCGGGCCACACAGATACGCAGTATTTT,CASSLAAGHTDTQYF
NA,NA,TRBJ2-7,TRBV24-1,TGTGCCACCAGTGATTGGAGGACTATCGAAGCCTACGAGCAGTACTTC,CATSDWRTIEAYEQYF
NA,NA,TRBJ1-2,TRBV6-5,TGTGCCAGCAGTATCGGACAGTGGTACTATGGCTACACCTTC,CASSIGQWYYGYTF
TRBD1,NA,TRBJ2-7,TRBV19,TGTGCCAGTAGTCCGACAGGGGAAAACCCCTACGAGCAGTACTTC,CASSPTGENPYEQYF
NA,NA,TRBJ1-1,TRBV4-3,TGCGCCAGCAGCCTCCAAGCGGGGGGACAAGCTTGGACTGAAGCTTTCTTT,CASSLQAGGQAWTEAFF
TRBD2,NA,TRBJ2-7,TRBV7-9,TGTGCCAGCGGAATAGCGGGATCCTACGAGCAGTACTTC,CASGIAGSYEQYF
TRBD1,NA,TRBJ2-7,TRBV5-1,TGCGCCAGCAGGAAACTGGGACAGGGTACCCACGAGCAGTACTTC,CASRKLGQGTHEQYF
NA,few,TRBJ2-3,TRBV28,TGTGCCAGCAGTTTAAGACTAGACACAGATACGCAGTATTTT,CASSLRLDTDTQYF